The next 30 T cell receptor beta chains were all read from a single sample in a study of CD8+ T cells in alopecia areata. The treatment was: oral pan-JAK inhibitor, 5-10 mg twice daily. The authors extracted RNA and reverse transcribed it into cDNA as the sequencing template. Profiling relied on immunoSEQ multiplex PCR, and the TCRdb table lists in-frame clones only, not all of them. The sample lists 90,000 to 150,000 clones, approximately 53% seen once, with around 0.44% in the top ten. The material was CD4+ T cells sorted from blood, obtained at week 4, from a patient treated with tofacitinib. Receptor source: a human donor with alopecia areata.

V and J are TRBV27 and TRBJ1-2; tentative D call: TRBD1 (6 bases). There are 14 residues in the CDR3. Germline-derived CDR1 and CDR2 are MNHEY and SMNVEV (reference sequence). V was trimmed by 0 bases and J by 2 bases, leaving 7 bases between them. The DNA of the CDR3 is TGTGCCAGCAGTTTATCTGACAGGAACTATGGCTACACCTTC. This gives the protein CASSLSDRNYGYTF.

This clone was recorded a few times. This chain joins TRBV4-1 and TRBJ2-5; perhaps TRBD2 as D (6 bases). The CDR3 spans 14 residues. Trimming removed 1 base from V and 7 bases from J, with 13 bases in between. Germline-derived CDR1 and CDR2 are MGHRA and YSYEKL. The CDR3 here is CASSQGLLAWTQYF. The DNA for the CDR3 is TGCGCCAGCAGCCAAGGACTACTAGCTTGGACCCAGTACTTC.

The rearrangement joins TRBV7-9 to TRBJ1-1, with 7 bases fitting TRBD1. CDR1 and CDR2 (germline): SEHNR, FQNEAQ (reference sequence). This CDR3 has 13 residues. The J segment lost 3 bases and the V segment lost 6 bases, leaving 4 bases of the junction unmatched. The CDR3 region is CASRFDRDTEAFF. In DNA, the CDR3 is TGTGCCAGCAGATTTGACAGGGACACTGAAGCTTTCTTT.

CDR3 nucleotide sequence: TGCGCCAGCAGCGAACTAGGGAACACAGATACGCAGTATTTT. Amino acid sequence: CASSELGNTDTQYF. The J gene is TRBJ2-3, the V gene TRBV5-1; TRBD2 is a possible D gene (5 bases). The CDR3 contains 14 residues. Trimming stripped 4 bases from V and 2 bases from J, with 11 bases between. Germline V gene data show CDR1 as SGHRS and CDR2 as YFSETQ.

This chain links TRBV4-1 with TRBJ2-4, with a weak D call TRBD2 (6 bases). This CDR3 has 15 residues. Looked up from germline, CDR1 is MGHRA and CDR2 is YSYEKL. V lost 1 base, J lost 5 bases, and 12 bases lay in between. Written as DNA, the CDR3 is TGCGCCAGCAGCCAAGTGGGCGGCGGGGAAAACATTCAGTACTTC. Translation: CASSQVGGGENIQYF.

The chain uses TRBV25-1 and TRBJ2-2; 7 nucleotides agree with TRBD2. Germline V gives CDR1 MGHDK, CDR2 SYGVNS. With 10 bases clipped from V and 6 bases from J, the junction kept 11 bases outside the gene matches. This CDR3 is built from 14 residues. The CDR3: CATQGGGTAGELFF. In DNA form, the CDR3 reads TGTGCCACCCAAGGCGGGGGAACCGCCGGGGAGCTGTTTTTT.

This clone was picked up a small number of times. This rearrangement joins TRBV7-3 to TRBJ2-3; TRBD2 agrees at 7 bases. V lost 1 base and J lost 13; bases outside the gene matches: 11. The germline V gene has CDR1 SGHTA and CDR2 FQGTGA. The CDR3 consists of 14 residues. The CDR3 DNA reads as TGTGCCAGCAGCTTAAGCGGGACTAAGGATCAGAAGTATTTT. As protein: CASSLSGTKDQKYF.

The V call is TRBV29-1, the J call TRBJ1-2; 8 bases fit TRBD1. Trimming cost V 7 bases and J 4 bases; bases outside gene matches: 8. This CDR3 is 13 amino acids long. The germline CDR1 and CDR2 sequences are SQVTM and ANQGSEA. CDR3 DNA sequence: TGCAGCGCCCCGACAGGGGAGGGCTATGGCTACACCTTC. Translated: CSAPTGEGYGYTF.

This clone showed up just a few times. V gene TRBV5-1 combines with J gene TRBJ2-3; D ambiguous. Germline CDR1 is SGHRS and CDR2 is YFSETQ. The CDR3 loop spans 11 amino acids. CDR3 region: CASAVTDTQYF. The CDR3 coding sequence is TGCGCTTCGGCGGTGACAGATACGCAGTATTTT.

This clone appeared a few times. This chain links TRBV5-1 with TRBJ1-1; D call uncertain. Germline V lookup: CDR1 SGHRS, CDR2 YFSETQ. V was pared by 3 bases and J by 1 base, with 10 bases between. The length of the CDR3 is 14 residues. The CDR3 loop reads CASSWPEKNTEAFF. In DNA, the CDR3 is TGCGCCAGCAGCTGGCCAGAGAAGAACACTGAAGCTTTCTTT. Filled out from reference TRBV5-1 and TRBJ1-1, the complete variable domain reads KAGVTQTPRYLIKTRGQQVTLSCSPISGHRSVSWYQQTPGQGLQFLFEYFSETQRNKGNFPGRFSGRQFSNSRSEMNVSTLELGDSALYLCASSWPEKNTEAFFGQGTRLTVV.

The chain employs TRBV18 and TRBJ1-5; 7 positions agree with TRBD1. This CDR3 comprises 15 residues. The trim removed 5 bases at V and 2 bases at J, leaving 6 bases unmatched. Germline CDR1 is KGHSH and CDR2 is LQKENI. For the CDR3, the DNA is TGTGCCAGCTCAGCAACCGGGACAGGCAATCAGCCCCAGCATTTT. This gives the protein CASSATGTGNQPQHF.

The V gene is TRBV18, the J gene TRBJ1-2; TRBD1 is a possible D gene (6 bases). The CDR3 runs 14 residues. From germline, CDR1 is KGHSH and CDR2 LQKENI. With 3 bases removed from V and 4 bases from J, the gap between germline ends came to 12 bases. The CDR3 protein is CASSPRDTSYGYTF. CDR3 DNA sequence: TGTGCCAGCTCACCCAGGGACACCTCCTATGGCTACACCTTC.

V and J are TRBV7-2 and TRBJ2-5; 8 positions match TRBD2. The ends lost 0 bases at V and 7 bases at J; junction bases unmatched: 7. CDR3 size: 15 residues. Germline V gives CDR1 SGHTA, CDR2 FQGNSA. DNA for the CDR3: TGTGCCAGCAGCTTAGCCCGGCGGGGGGTGGTGACCCAGTACTTC. Translated: CASSLARRGVVTQYF.

The chain employs TRBV5-1 and TRBJ2-3; D is ambiguous. The germline V gene has CDR1 SGHRS and CDR2 YFSETQ. V was pared by 0 bases and J by 3 bases, with 2 bases between. The CDR3 totals 12 residues. As DNA, the CDR3 is TGCGCCAGCAGCTTGGCGACAGATACGCAGTATTTT. This translates into CASSLATDTQYF.

This clone was counted a few times. The V gene is TRBV6-5, the J gene TRBJ2-3; D may be TRBD2 (5 bases). Germline assignment: CDR1 MNHEY and CDR2 SVGAGI. The CDR3 runs 14 residues. V was pared by 10 bases and J by 3 bases, with 17 bases between. Here the CDR3 DNA reads TGTGCCACCAGAGCGGCCCCGGGGACAGATACGCAGTATTTT. Translated: CATRAAPGTDTQYF.

The CDR3 DNA follows: TGTGCCAGCATATGGGGCAGGACGGGTGCCGGTGAAGCTTTCTTT. Protein product: CASIWGRTGAGEAFF. V is TRBV6-5 and J is TRBJ1-1, with TRBD1 as a possible D gene (5 bases). CDR1 and CDR2 (germline): MNHEY, SVGAGI. V lost 7 bases, J lost 7 bases, and 22 bases lay in between. This CDR3 region has 15 residues.

The chain has TRBV5-1 and TRBJ2-7; tentative D call: TRBD2 (5 bases). CDR3 size: 14 residues. V was pared by 4 bases and J by 2 bases, with 13 bases between. CDR1 is SGHRS, CDR2 YFSETQ, per germline. The CDR3 loop is CASSLRDLPYEQYF. CDR3 DNA sequence: TGCGCCAGCAGCCTCCGGGATCTACCCTACGAGCAGTACTTC.

The rearrangement joins TRBV5-4 to TRBJ1-2; the D is unclear. The CDR3 runs 13 residues. V lost 1 base, J lost 4 bases, and 8 bases lay in between. The V gene's germline CDR1 is SGHNT and CDR2 YYREEE (reference sequence). The CDR3 region has the DNA TGTGCCAGCAGCTTGAGTGGGGTCTATGGCTACACCTTC. Its protein is CASSLSGVYGYTF.

This clone was detected only a few times. The chain recombines TRBV23-1 with TRBJ2-3; D unclear. TRBV23-1 is reported as an ORF; its role is uncertain. V lost 6 bases, J lost 4 bases, and 8 bases lay in between. CDR3 size: 12 residues. In DNA form, the CDR3 reads TGCGCCAGCAGCCGCAATTCAGATACGCAGTATTTT. It yields the protein CASSRNSDTQYF.

There are a few counts of this clone. The rearrangement links TRBV18 to TRBJ1-1; TRBD1 agrees at 8 bases. Trimming at V came to 4 bases and at J to 1 base, leaving 5 bases not matched to a gene. In germline, CDR1 is KGHSH, CDR2 LQKENI. The CDR3 has 15 amino acids. CDR3 sequence: CASSQGQGANTEAFF. In DNA form, the CDR3 reads TGTGCCAGCTCACAAGGCCAGGGGGCGAACACTGAAGCTTTCTTT.

The V and J genes are TRBV19 and TRBJ1-5; weak D call: TRBD1 (6 bases). CDR3 length equals 14 residues. Germline V gene data show CDR1 as LNHDA and CDR2 as SQIVND (reference sequence). V was shortened by 10 bases and J by 5 bases, with 18 bases between the two germline ends. The CDR3 region is CATGTSYVYQPQHF. CDR3 coding DNA: TGTGCCACCGGGACATCCTACGTCTATCAGCCCCAGCATTTT.

The chain combines TRBV29-1 with TRBJ2-7, with D uncertain. The CDR3 is made up of 14 amino acids. Germline CDR1 is SQVTM and CDR2 is ANQGSEA. Trimming removed 3 bases from V and 0 bases from J, with 12 bases in between. The CDR3 DNA is TGCAGCGTTGAGACCAGAACGGACTCCTACGAGCAGTACTTC. It yields the protein CSVETRTDSYEQYF.

V usage is TRBV29-1 and J usage is TRBJ1-2; TRBD1 might be the D (5 bases). Trimming stripped 5 bases from V and 0 bases from J, with 16 bases between. CDR1 SQVTM and CDR2 ANQGSEA come from the germline V gene. The CDR3 extends over 15 amino acids. For the CDR3, the DNA is TGCAGCGTTAAGGGACGGCCGGGAGCTAACTATGGCTACACCTTC. It encodes CSVKGRPGANYGYTF.

This clone was picked up one time. CDR3 amino acids: CASSAGGAGQPQHF. The CDR3 DNA sequence: TGTGCCAGCAGTGCAGGTGGGGCTGGTCAGCCCCAGCATTTT. The genes are TRBV28 and TRBJ1-5, with D maybe TRBD1 (5 bases). The CDR3 length is 14 residues. Trimming removed 5 bases at V and 6 bases at J, with 14 bases between. Germline V gene sequence: CDR1 MDHEN, CDR2 SYDVKM. Drawing the rest from reference TRBV28 and TRBJ1-5, the complete variable domain is DVKVTQSSRYLVKRTGEKVFLECVQDMDHENMFWYRQDPGLGLRLIYFSYDVKMKEKGDIPEGYSVSREKKERFSLILESASTNQTSMYLCASSAGGAGQPQHFGDGTRLSIL.

This clone was found a few times. This chain links TRBV7-9 with TRBJ1-6; D is uncertain. The CDR3 runs to 12 residues. Germline loops: CDR1 SEHNR, CDR2 FQNEAQ (reference sequence). V lost 1 base and J lost 5, with 0 bases in between. The CDR3 reads CASSLDNSPLHF. The CDR3 DNA is TGTGCCAGCAGCTTAGATAATTCACCCCTCCACTTT.

Worth noting for this clone: One junction end does not reproduce the germline sequence, and a read error may be involved. The chain employs TRBV4-1 and TRBJ1-3; 7 bases align to TRBD1. CDR3 length equals 15 residues. The germline CDR1 and CDR2 sequences are MGHRA and YSYEKL. The CDR3 loop is CASSHPGTEGNTIYF. The CDR3 DNA reads as TGTGCCAGCAGCCATCCCGGGACAGAAGGAAACACCATATATTTT.

V is TRBV29-1 and J is TRBJ1-3, with D unresolved. Trimming stripped 6 bases from V and 0 bases from J, with 6 bases between. The CDR3 contains 12 residues. The germline CDR1 and CDR2 sequences are SQVTM and ANQGSEA. CDR3 DNA sequence: TGCAGCGTCAGGAGCTCTGGAAACACCATATATTTT. It encodes CSVRSSGNTIYF.

The CDR3 DNA reads as TGCAGCGGATTAGGATTCTCCTACGAGCAGTACTTC. Protein: CSGLGFSYEQYF. This sequence joins TRBV29-1 and TRBJ2-7, with unresolved D. The CDR3 totals 12 residues. Trimming took off 7 bases at V and 0 bases at J, with 10 bases between the two ends. CDR1 is SQVTM, CDR2 ANQGSEA, per germline.

The chain carries TRBV5-1 and TRBJ2-7; D is unclear. The germline V and J ends were trimmed by 1 base and 2 bases, with 7 bases remaining between them. The CDR3 extends over 13 amino acids. CDR1 is SGHRS and CDR2 is YFSETQ in the germline V gene. Here the CDR3 reads CASSLTETYEQYF. In DNA form, the CDR3 reads TGCGCCAGCAGCTTGACAGAAACCTACGAGCAGTACTTC.

The sample holds one count of this clone. The chain has TRBV28 and TRBJ2-1; 9 bases are shared with TRBD2. Trimming removed 5 bases from V and 5 bases from J; junction bases left unmatched: 10. Germline V gene lookup returns CDR1 MDHEN and CDR2 SYDVKM. The CDR3 has 16 residues. CDR3: CASSPYHSGGHNEQFF. Written as DNA, the CDR3 is TGTGCCAGCAGTCCATATCATAGCGGGGGACACAATGAGCAGTTCTTC.